This T cell receptor beta chain was retrieved from a study of shared clonotypes between healthy human individuals (dated by TCRdb to the early 2020s). Describing the broader study: The cohort included three men and two women between 18 and 49 years of age. The study deeply sequenced blood TCR repertoires of five healthy adults to estimate repertoire size and the extent of clonotype sharing between individuals. Libraries were prepared and TCR repertoires were sequenced by different laboratories using diverse techniques, in order to increase sequencing depth and limit assay-specific biases. For each donor, three plates each were used for CD4 naive and CD4 memory, two plates were used for CD8 naive, and one plate was used for CD8 memory. Between about 0.8 and 9 billion PBMCs per donor were obtained by leukapheresis. Beyond this particular receptor, the publication reports: Larger estimated clonotype richness was generally found for naive subsets than for memory subsets. Across a few donors, about 5.2% of naive CD4, roughly 3.8% of naive CD8, 2% to 2.5% of memory CD4, and 0.3% to 0.45% of memory CD8 clonotypes were shared. Sampling was limited to blood, and TCR repertoires in tissue likely differ from TCR repertoires in blood. Pairwise subsampling indicated that sequencing depth was expected to affect the degree of clonotype sharing among donors. Incomplete sequencing was indicated by rarefaction of sorted-subset datasets, despite the large sequencing depth. Compared with non-shared clonotypes, the clonotypes found in all four sorted-subset donors had higher generation probabilities. Because the study included a small number of donors, the genetic and exposure-history diversity represented was limited.

TCR CDR3 regions were amplified from genomic DNA by multiplex PCR using the deep immunoSEQ assay. For each cell subset, the extracted genomic DNA was distributed evenly across all wells of several immunoSEQ 96-well plates, and each plate served as one replicate. For sorted subsets, 200 to 250 ng of genomic DNA, equivalent to around 30,000 T cell genomes, went into each replicate PCR. Purified libraries were quantified with a Qubit 3.0 fluorometer, sized on a Bioanalyzer 2100, and re-quantified with the KAPA Library Quantification kit. Every immunoSEQ 96-well plate was sequenced on a dedicated single-read 150-cycle Illumina NextSeq 550 flow cell. Processing in the source paper ran as follows. Because the immunoSEQ output included only junctional sequences and no quality scores, the filtering could not be the same as the filtering used for full-length reads. Sequences were annotated with PyIR, a Python wrapper for IgBLAST v1.9, and V/J genes and CDR3 were assigned using IMGT germline references. Any read was removed if the V/J assignment was weak (E-value above 1e-6), the CDR3 was missing, or the read contained stop codons, out-of-frame junctions, or ambiguous translated residues. V3J clonotypes were defined as sequences sharing an identical inferred V gene, J gene, and CDR3 amino acid sequence. Percentage overlap between repertoires was computed as shared unique clonotypes divided by the size of the smaller repertoire. Richness of each repertoire was evaluated using RTK rarefaction, the Chao1 estimator, and Recon v2.1 estimates of unobserved clonotypes. Generation probabilities for all TCRbeta clonotypes obtained by the gDNA method from a few donors were computed using OLGA. The table was pulled from immuneACCESS by TCRdb, which kept in-frame rearrangements only. Such tables lose some clones; where checked, under half of the loss comes from unresolved V genes, and the rest has no known cause. That table furnishes V, J and clone size, whereas the DNA furnished D and trimming. Recorded for this sample are 2 million or so clones; around 96% of them occurred a single time. Jointly, the top ten make up more than 0.95% of the sample.

CD8 naive samples were CD45RO-negative cells positively selected for CCR7, giving a CD45RA+CCR7+ population that excluded TemRA cells. Donors were healthy HIV-negative adults with no recently reported acute infections or vaccinations. Every donor was a Caucasian adult residing in Nashville, Tennessee, USA. Blood was collected by leukapheresis, and PBMCs were isolated by Ficoll-Histopaque density gradient centrifugation and then cryopreserved in liquid nitrogen vapor phase. Analytical flow cytometry was used to check the purity and quantity of each magnetically sorted T cell population. From each sorted fraction, genomic DNA was isolated and quantified by UV absorbance on a Nanodrop 2000c. About this clone: Its antigen is still unknown. Base qualities are missing; no much larger clone stands one base away.

Clipping removes 4 bases from V and 6 bases from J, with 3 as the unmatched junction base count. CDR1 SNHLY and CDR2 FYNNEI were looked up in the germline V gene. Counted from cysteine to phenylalanine, this CDR3 has 14 amino acids. Only the CDR3 DNA is retained, 42 bases long and in frame from the first base. This clonotype originated in a man in his late teens or twenties in good health. The sample consisted of naive CD8+ T cells sorted from blood. The cell subset or site label, as the study defines it: CD45RA+CCR7+. The receptor chain draws on TRBV2 and TRBJ1-5; TRBD1 agrees with 10 junctional bases. The CDR3 is CASSGGTGVQPQHF. In nucleotides, the sequence is TGTGCCAGCAGTGGGGGGACAGGGGTTCAGCCCCAGCATTTT.